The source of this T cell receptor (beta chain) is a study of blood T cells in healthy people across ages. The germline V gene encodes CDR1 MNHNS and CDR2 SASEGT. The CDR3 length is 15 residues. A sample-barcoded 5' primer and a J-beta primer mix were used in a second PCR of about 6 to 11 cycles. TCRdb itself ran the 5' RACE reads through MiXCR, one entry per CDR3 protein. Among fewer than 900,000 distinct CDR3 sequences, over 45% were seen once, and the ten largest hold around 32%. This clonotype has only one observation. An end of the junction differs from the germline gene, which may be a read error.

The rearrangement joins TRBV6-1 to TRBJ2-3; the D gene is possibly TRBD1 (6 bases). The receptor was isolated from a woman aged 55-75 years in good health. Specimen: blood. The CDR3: CASSQGSSMADTQYF. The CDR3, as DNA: TGTGCCAGCTCTCAGGGGTCGTCGATGGCAGACACGCAGTATTTT.